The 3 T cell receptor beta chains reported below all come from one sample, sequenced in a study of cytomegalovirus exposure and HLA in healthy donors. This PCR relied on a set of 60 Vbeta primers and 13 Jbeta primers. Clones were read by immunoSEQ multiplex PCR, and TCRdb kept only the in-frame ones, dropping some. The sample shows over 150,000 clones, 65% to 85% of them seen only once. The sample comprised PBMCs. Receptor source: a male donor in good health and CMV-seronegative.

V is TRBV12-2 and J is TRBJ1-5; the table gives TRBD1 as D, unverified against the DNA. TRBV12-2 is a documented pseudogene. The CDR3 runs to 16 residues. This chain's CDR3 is CASRNGDSLCNQPQHF. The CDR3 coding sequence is TGTGCAAGTCGAAATGGTGACAGCCTATGCAATCAGCCCCAGCATTTT.

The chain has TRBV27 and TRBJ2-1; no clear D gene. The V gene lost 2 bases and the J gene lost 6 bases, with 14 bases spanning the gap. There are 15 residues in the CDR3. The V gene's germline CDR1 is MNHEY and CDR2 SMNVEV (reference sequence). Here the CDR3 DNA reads TGTGCCAGCAGTTTAACTCTGGGCTTGGGCAATGAGCAGTTCTTC. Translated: CASSLTLGLGNEQFF.

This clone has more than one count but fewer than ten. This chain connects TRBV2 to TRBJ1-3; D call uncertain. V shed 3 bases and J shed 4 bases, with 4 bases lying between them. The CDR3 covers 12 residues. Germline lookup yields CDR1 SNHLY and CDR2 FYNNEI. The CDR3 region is CASSEEGNTIYF. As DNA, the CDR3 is TGTGCCAGCAGTGAGGAGGGAAACACCATATATTTT.